Sequencing of this T cell receptor (beta chain) was carried out in a study of T cells of healthy individuals. Using its own MiXCR run on the 5' RACE reads, TCRdb lists one record per CDR3 protein. The sample lists 90,000 to 100,000 distinct CDR3 sequences, 17% occurring once. This clonotype was recorded many times. J lost 1 base, V lost 8 bases, and 15 bases had no gene match. This CDR3 is 19 amino acids long. Germline CDR1 and CDR2: LNHDA and SQIVND (reference sequence). The sequence came from a human donor in good health. The chain carries TRBV19 and TRBJ2-4; 12 positions match TRBD2. The DNA of the CDR3 is TGTGCCAGTGGCGGACTAGCGGGAATCATGGTACTGGCCAAAAACATTCAGTACTTC. Amino acids: CASGGLAGIMVLAKNIQYF.